Below are 3 T cell receptor beta chains sequenced from a single sample in a study of OX40 agonist ivuxolimab in advanced cancers. Sequencing was performed with immunoSEQ multiplex PCR; in TCRdb, only in-frame clones are kept and a portion is missing. Altogether approximately 70,000 clones are present, approximately 90% being singletons, with the ten largest covering about 0.42%. Sequencing was performed on CD4+ or CD8+ T cells sorted from blood, taken in a trial of the OX40 agonist ivuxolimab. Every receptor here comes from an adult with an advanced solid tumor such as melanoma, head and neck, liver or kidney cancer.

This clone occurred once. This rearrangement joins TRBV6-5 to TRBJ2-1; D is uncertain. The V end was cut by 6 bases, the J end by 12 bases, with 15 bases between. There are 12 residues in the CDR3. In germline, CDR1 is MNHEY, CDR2 SVGAGI. CDR3 DNA sequence: TGTGCCAGCAGGGATCCCAGGTTCGGGCAGTTCTTC. This translates into CASRDPRFGQFF.

This chain joins TRBV19 and TRBJ2-5; TRBD1 agrees at 11 bases. Germline V lookup: CDR1 LNHDA, CDR2 SQIVND (reference sequence). The CDR3 runs 15 residues. V lost 5 bases and J lost 3; bases outside the gene matches: 5. Written as DNA, the CDR3 is TGTGCCAGTAGTTCACCGGGACAGGGGGAAGAGACCCAGTACTTC. Translated: CASSSPGQGEETQYF.

The rearrangement links TRBV10-3 to TRBJ2-7; 10 bases are a match to TRBD2. V trimming: 7 bases; J trimming: 4 bases; junction bases outside the gene matches: 10. The CDR3 sequence is 15 residues long. Germline V gene data show CDR1 as ENHRY and CDR2 as SYGVKD. In nucleotides, the CDR3 is TGTGCCATCAAGGAGTCTAGCGGGAGTCAGTACGAGCAGTACTTC. Protein product: CAIKESSGSQYEQYF.